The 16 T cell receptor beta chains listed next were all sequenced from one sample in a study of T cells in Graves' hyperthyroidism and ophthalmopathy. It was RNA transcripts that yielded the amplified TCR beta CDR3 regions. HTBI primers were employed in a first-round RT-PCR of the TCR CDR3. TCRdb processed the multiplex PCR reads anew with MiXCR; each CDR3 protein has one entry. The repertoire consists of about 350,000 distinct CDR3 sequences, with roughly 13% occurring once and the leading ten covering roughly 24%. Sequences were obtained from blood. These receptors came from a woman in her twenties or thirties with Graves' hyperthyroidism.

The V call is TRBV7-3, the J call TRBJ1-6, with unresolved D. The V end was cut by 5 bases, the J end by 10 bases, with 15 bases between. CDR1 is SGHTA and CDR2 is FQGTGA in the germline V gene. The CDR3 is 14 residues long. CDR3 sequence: CASSPGPEPSPLHF. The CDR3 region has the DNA TGTGCCAGCAGCCCGGGCCCCGAGCCCTCACCCCTCCACTTT.

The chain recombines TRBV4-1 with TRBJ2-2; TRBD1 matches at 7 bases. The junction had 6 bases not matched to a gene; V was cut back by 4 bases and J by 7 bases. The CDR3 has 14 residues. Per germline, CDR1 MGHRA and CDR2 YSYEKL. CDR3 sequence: CASSPPQGVGELFF. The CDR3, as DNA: TGCGCCAGCAGCCCACCGCAGGGGGTCGGGGAGCTGTTTTTT.

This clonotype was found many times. In DNA form, the CDR3 reads TGTGCCAGCAGTTCCGAGCGGGAGTCCCCAGATACGCAGTATTTT. It encodes CASSSERESPDTQYF. The chain employs TRBV12-3 or TRBV12-4 and TRBJ2-3, with 8 bases that match TRBD2. CDR3 size: 15 residues. V was pared by 4 bases and J by 4 bases, with 7 bases of the junction left unmatched.

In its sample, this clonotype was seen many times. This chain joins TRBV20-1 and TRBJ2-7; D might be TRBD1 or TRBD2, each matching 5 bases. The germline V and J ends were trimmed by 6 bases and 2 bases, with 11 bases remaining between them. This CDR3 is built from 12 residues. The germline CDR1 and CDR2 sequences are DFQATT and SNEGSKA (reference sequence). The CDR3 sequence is CSAGESTYEQYF. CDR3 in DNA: TGCAGTGCAGGGGAGTCGACCTACGAGCAGTACTTC.

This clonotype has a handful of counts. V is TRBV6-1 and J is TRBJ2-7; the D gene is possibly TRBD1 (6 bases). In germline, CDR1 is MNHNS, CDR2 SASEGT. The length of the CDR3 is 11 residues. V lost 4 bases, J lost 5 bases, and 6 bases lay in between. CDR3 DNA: TGTGCCAGCAGTGGGGGGCACGAGCAGTACTTC. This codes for CASSGGHEQYF.

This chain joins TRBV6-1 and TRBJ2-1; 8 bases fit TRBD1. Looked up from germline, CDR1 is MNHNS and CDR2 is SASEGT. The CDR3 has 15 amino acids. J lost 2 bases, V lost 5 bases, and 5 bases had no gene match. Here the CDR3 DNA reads TGTGCCAGCAGTCGCAGACAGGGGACCTACAATGAGCAGTTCTTC. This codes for CASSRRQGTYNEQFF.

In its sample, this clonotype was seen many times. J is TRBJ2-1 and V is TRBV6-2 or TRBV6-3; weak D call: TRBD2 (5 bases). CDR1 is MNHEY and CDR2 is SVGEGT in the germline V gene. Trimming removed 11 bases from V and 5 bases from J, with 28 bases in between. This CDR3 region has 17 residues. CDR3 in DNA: TGTGCCGCCAAGCCCTTAGGAATCGGGGTCTCTGACAATGAGCAGTTCTTC. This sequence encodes CAAKPLGIGVSDNEQFF.

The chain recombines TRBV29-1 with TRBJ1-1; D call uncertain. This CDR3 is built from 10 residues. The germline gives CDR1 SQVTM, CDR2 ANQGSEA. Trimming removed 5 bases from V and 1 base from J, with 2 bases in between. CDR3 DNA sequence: TGCAGCGTTTCGAACACTGAAGCTTTCTTT. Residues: CSVSNTEAFF.

CDR3 region: CASRAPSSSTDTQYF. The DNA of the CDR3 is TGTGCCAGCAGGGCCCCCTCTAGCTCGACAGATACGCAGTATTTT. V gene TRBV12-3 or TRBV12-4 combines with J gene TRBJ2-3; D may be TRBD2 (5 bases). Trimming pared 6 bases from V and 3 bases from J, leaving 16 bases between. The CDR3 loop spans 15 amino acids.

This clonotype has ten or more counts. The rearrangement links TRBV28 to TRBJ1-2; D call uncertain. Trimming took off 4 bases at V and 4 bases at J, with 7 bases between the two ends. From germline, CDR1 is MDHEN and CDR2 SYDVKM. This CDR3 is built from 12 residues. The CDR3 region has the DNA TGTGCCAGCAGTTCACCGGGCTATGGCTACACCTTC. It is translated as CASSSPGYGYTF.

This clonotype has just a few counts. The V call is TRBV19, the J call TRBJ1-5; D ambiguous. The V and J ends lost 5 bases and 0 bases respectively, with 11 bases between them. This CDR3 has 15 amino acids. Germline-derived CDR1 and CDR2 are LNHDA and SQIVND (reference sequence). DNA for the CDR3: TGTGCCAGTAGTCTCTCGGAGCTTAGCAATCAGCCCCAGCATTTT. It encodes CASSLSELSNQPQHF. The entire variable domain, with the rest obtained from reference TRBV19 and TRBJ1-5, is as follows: DGGITQSPKYLFRKEGQNVTLSCEQNLNHDAMYWYRQDPGQGLRLIYYSQIVNDFQKGDIAEGYSVSREKKESFPLTVTSAQKNPTAFYLCASSLSELSNQPQHFGDGTRLSIL.

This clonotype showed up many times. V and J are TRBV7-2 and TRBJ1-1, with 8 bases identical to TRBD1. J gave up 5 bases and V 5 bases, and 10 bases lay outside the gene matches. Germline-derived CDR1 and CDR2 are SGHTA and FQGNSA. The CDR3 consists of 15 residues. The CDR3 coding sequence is TGTGCCAGCAGCCCACGGACAGGGTGGAGAACTGAAGCTTTCTTT. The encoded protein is CASSPRTGWRTEAFF. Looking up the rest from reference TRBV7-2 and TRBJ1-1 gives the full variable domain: GAGVSQSPSNKVTEKGKDVELRCDPISGHTALYWYRQSLGQGLEFLIYFQGNSAPDKSGLPSDRFSAERTGGSVSTLTIQRTQQEDSAVYLCASSPRTGWRTEAFFGQGTRLTVV.

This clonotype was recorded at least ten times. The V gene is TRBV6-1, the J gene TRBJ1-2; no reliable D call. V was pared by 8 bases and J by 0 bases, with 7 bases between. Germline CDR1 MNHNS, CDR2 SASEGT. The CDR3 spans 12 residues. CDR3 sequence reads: CASYSANYGYTF. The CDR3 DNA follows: TGTGCCAGCTATTCAGCTAACTATGGCTACACCTTC.

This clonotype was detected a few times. As DNA, the CDR3 is TGTGCCAGCAGCCCAGGGGGGGGGGCCCAAGCTTTCTTT. This translates into CASSPGGGAQAFF. The rearrangement joins TRBV7-3 to TRBJ1-1; 7 bases line up with TRBD1. The CDR3 is 13 amino acids. J lost 9 bases, V lost 5 bases, and 9 bases had no gene match. Germline values: CDR1 SGHTA, CDR2 FQGTGA.

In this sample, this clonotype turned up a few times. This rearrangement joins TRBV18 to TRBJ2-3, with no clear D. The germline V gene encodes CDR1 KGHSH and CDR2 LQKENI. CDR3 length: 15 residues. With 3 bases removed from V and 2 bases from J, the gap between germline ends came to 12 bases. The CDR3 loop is CASSPGIDATDTQYF. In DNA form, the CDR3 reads TGTGCCAGCTCACCCGGCATCGACGCCACAGATACGCAGTATTTT.

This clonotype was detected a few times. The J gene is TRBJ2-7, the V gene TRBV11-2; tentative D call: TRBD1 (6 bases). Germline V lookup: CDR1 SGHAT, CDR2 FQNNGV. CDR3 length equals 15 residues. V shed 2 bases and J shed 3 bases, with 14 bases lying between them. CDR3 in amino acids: CASSLKAGENYEQYF. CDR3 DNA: TGTGCCAGCAGCTTAAAGGCAGGGGAGAACTACGAGCAGTACTTC.